This is a list of T cell receptor beta chains from one sample in a study of T cells expressing NK-cell markers. TCRdb reworked the 5' RACE reads into one entry per CDR3 protein, no DNA. The table for this sample gives about half a million distinct CDR3 sequences. Input material: blood T cells: a sorted CD56 or NKG2C T cell subset, CD4+ or CD8+ T cells, or bulk PBMC T cells (not recorded which). The origin of the receptors is a woman in her 50s in good health. CDR3s include the opening cysteine and the closing phenylalanine or tryptophan.

>TRBV3-1|TRBJ2-7
CASSQVGSLGYEQYF
>TRBV24-1|TRBJ2-3
CATSDVGGSTDTQYF
>TRBV6-2/TRBV6-3|TRBJ2-7
CASGDTGTLYEQYF
>TRBV5-1|TRBJ2-6
CASSSDLSGANVLTF
>TRBV2|TRBJ1-5
CASSGGGDQPQHF
>TRBV27|TRBJ2-6
CASSRDHSGANVLTF
>TRBV9|TRBJ2-1
CASSVGSLAGALNEQFF
>TRBV29-1|TRBJ2-1
CSAFTSGAVHYNEQFF
>TRBV20-1|TRBJ2-7
CSAPRQGRGEQYF
>TRBV12-3/TRBV12-4|TRBJ2-1
CASSPGTPSWEQFF
>TRBV20-1|TRBJ2-1
CSARDPGLTSSQFF
>TRBV4-1|TRBJ2-1
CASSQQTSGEQFF
>TRBV12-3/TRBV12-4|TRBJ2-1
CASSQNPHEQFF
>TRBV19|TRBJ2-5
CASTHRKTQYF
>TRBV6-2/TRBV6-3|TRBJ1-1
CASSRGDRLRNTEAFF
>TRBV25-1|TRBJ2-7
CASSEIAGDYEQYF
>TRBV6-5|TRBJ2-1
CASRASGLNEQFF
>TRBV10-3|TRBJ2-1
CATQALAEGNNEQFF
>TRBV11-2|TRBJ1-4
CASSPFGGTNEKLFF
>TRBV4-1|TRBJ2-2
CASSQVSTNTGELFF
>TRBV20-1|TRBJ1-5
CSARGLVGRSVPQHF
>TRBV9|TRBJ2-6
CASSRHSSGANVLTF
>TRBV5-1|TRBJ2-3
CASTQGIDTQYF
>TRBV2|TRBJ2-1
CASRVGSYNEQFF